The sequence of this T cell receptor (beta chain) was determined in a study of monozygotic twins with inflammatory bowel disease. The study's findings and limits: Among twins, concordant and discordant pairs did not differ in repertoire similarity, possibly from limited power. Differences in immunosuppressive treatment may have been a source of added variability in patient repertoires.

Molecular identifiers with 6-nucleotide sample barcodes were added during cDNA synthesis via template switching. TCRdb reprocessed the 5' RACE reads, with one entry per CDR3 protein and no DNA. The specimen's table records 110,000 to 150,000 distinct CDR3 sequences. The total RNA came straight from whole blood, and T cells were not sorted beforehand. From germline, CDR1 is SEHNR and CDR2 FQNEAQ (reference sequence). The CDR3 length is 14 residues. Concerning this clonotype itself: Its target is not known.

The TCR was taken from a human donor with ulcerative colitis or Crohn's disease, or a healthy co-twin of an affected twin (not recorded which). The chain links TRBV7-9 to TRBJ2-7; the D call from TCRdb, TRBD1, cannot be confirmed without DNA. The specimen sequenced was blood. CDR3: CATALGTGKNEQYF.